Following are 15 T cell receptor beta chains from one sample sequenced in a study of T cells in Graves' hyperthyroidism and ophthalmopathy. It was RNA transcripts that yielded the amplified TCR beta CDR3 regions. During a first-round RT-PCR of the TCR CDR3, the HTBI primer set was used. TCRdb independently ran MiXCR on the multiplex PCR reads; one entry per CDR3 protein. This repertoire shows approximately 740,000 distinct CDR3 sequences, 14% found once; its top ten account for 10% to 13%. Sequencing was carried out using blood. These TCRs come from a young woman with Graves' hyperthyroidism.

This clonotype was observed a few times. V and J are TRBV27 and TRBJ1-6; no clear D gene. Germline assignment: CDR1 MNHEY and CDR2 SMNVEV (reference sequence). The CDR3 is 16 amino acids. Trimming pared 1 base from V and 7 bases from J, leaving 14 bases between. The CDR3 is CASSLYGRTGNSPLHF. CDR3 DNA sequence: TGTGCCAGCAGTTTATATGGGCGGACGGGAAATTCACCCCTCCACTTT.

This clonotype showed up just a few times. V usage is TRBV6-4 and J usage is TRBJ2-2; unclear D gene. From germline, CDR1 is MRHNA and CDR2 SNTAGT. There are 14 residues in the CDR3. Trimming took off 2 bases at V and 1 base at J, with 5 bases between the two ends. The CDR3 bases are TGTGCCAGCAGTGACAAACTGAACACCGGGGAGCTGTTTTTT. Protein: CASSDKLNTGELFF.

This clonotype was counted at least ten times. The rearrangement joins TRBV29-1 to TRBJ2-3, with 7 nucleotides matching TRBD1. The germline gives CDR1 SQVTM, CDR2 ANQGSEA. The CDR3 contains 20 residues. Losses at the gene ends were 2 bases for V and 0 bases for J; bases not matched to a gene: 20. CDR3 in amino acids: CSVERPNPPGQRYSTDTQYF. In DNA form, the CDR3 reads TGCAGCGTTGAACGCCCAAACCCCCCGGGACAGCGATATAGCACAGATACGCAGTATTTT.

With respect to this clonotype: Because the CDR3 is missing its conserved closing phenylalanine or tryptophan, this is likely a read error. V and J are TRBV24-1 and TRBJ1-1, with 8 bases matching TRBD1. The V gene's germline CDR1 is KGHDR and CDR2 SFDVKD. This CDR3 contains 13 residues. V lost 7 bases and J lost 3; bases outside the gene matches: 3. CDR3 sequence (DNA): TGTGCCACCAGGCAGACAGGGGACACTGAAGCTTTCCTT. It yields the protein CATRQTGDTEAFL.

The table lists this clonotype with many counts. The genes are TRBV20-1 and TRBJ2-7; 8 positions match TRBD1. V dropped 1 base and J dropped 2; count of bases not matched to a gene: 7. There are 15 residues in the CDR3. Looked up from germline, CDR1 is DFQATT and CDR2 is SNEGSKA (reference sequence). CDR3 DNA: TGCAGTGCTAGAGTACCTGGGACAGGAACCTACGAGCAGTACTTC. Residues: CSARVPGTGTYEQYF.

This rearrangement joins TRBV30 to TRBJ2-3, with D possibly called TRBD1 or TRBD2 (7 bases each). V was shortened by 2 bases and J by 5 bases, with 23 bases between the two germline ends. The length of the CDR3 is 17 residues. The germline CDR1 and CDR2 sequences are GTSNPN and SVGIG (reference sequence). CDR3 coding DNA: TGTGCCTGGAGTCCGGAGGGCAGGGGGGGAATCCTAGATACGCAGTATTTT. Encoded protein: CAWSPEGRGGILDTQYF.

This clonotype was found many times. This chain connects TRBV28 to TRBJ2-7; weak D call: TRBD2 (6 bases). Per the germline V gene, CDR1 is MDHEN and CDR2 is SYDVKM. The ends were cut back, 3 bases at V and 5 bases at J, with 26 bases in the middle. The length of the CDR3 is 18 residues. The CDR3 DNA reads as TGTGCCAGCAGTTTTACTTACGCACGGAGGGGCAGGATGGACGAGCAGTACTTC. Encoded protein: CASSFTYARRGRMDEQYF.

This clonotype has a count of ten or more. V is TRBV20-1 and J is TRBJ1-5; D not resolved. The ends were cut back, 1 base at V and 0 bases at J, with 7 bases in the middle. The CDR3 has 14 amino acids. The germline gives CDR1 DFQATT, CDR2 SNEGSKA (reference sequence). CDR3 nucleotides: TGCAGTGCTAGAGGGCAGTATAGCAATCAGCCCCAGCATTTT. Translated, it gives CSARGQYSNQPQHF.

This clonotype was detected many times. The V gene is TRBV30, the J gene TRBJ1-1, with D perhaps matching TRBD1 (6 bases). V gave up 2 bases and J gave up 1 base, with 20 bases separating them. Germline V lookup: CDR1 GTSNPN, CDR2 SVGIG (reference sequence). This CDR3 is 17 amino acids long. The CDR3: CAWSPIRGLDENTEAFF. CDR3 DNA sequence: TGTGCCTGGAGTCCTATCAGGGGCCTAGATGAGAACACTGAAGCTTTCTTT.

The rearrangement links TRBV28 to TRBJ1-5; 8 bases map to TRBD1. The CDR3 is 17 residues long. CDR1 is MDHEN and CDR2 is SYDVKM in the germline V gene. After removal of 6 bases from V and 3 bases from J, the junction contained 13 bases not matched to a gene. This chain's CDR3 is CASRPFRGPGFNQPQHF. CDR3 bases: TGTGCCAGCAGACCCTTCAGGGGGCCTGGATTCAATCAGCCCCAGCATTTT.

This clonotype appeared a few times. The chain links TRBV11-2 to TRBJ1-5; D gene ambiguous. CDR1 SGHAT and CDR2 FQNNGV come from the germline V gene. The CDR3 sequence is 13 residues long. Trimming cost V 9 bases and J 2 bases, with 11 bases left between them. CDR3 DNA sequence: TGTGCCAGTCAGTCGGGTGGCAATCAGCCCCAGCATTTT. Protein sequence: CASQSGGNQPQHF.

This clonotype was seen a handful of times. The chain couples TRBV7-8 to TRBJ1-2; tentatively, D is TRBD1 (5 bases). V lost 1 base, J lost 14 bases, and 14 bases lay in between. In germline, CDR1 is SGHVS, CDR2 FQNEAQ. The CDR3 runs to 12 residues. CDR3 residues: CASSLVDIAGTF. The CDR3 bases are TGTGCCAGCAGCTTAGTGGACATAGCTGGGACCTTC.

The genes are TRBV30 and TRBJ2-1, with 9 bases fitting TRBD2. The V gene's germline CDR1 is GTSNPN and CDR2 SVGIG (reference sequence). The CDR3 loop spans 17 amino acids. The trim removed 5 bases at V and 5 bases at J, leaving 16 bases unmatched. This CDR3 reads CAWGRLRASGTNNEQFF. For the CDR3, the DNA is TGTGCCTGGGGCCGGCTTAGGGCTAGCGGGACTAACAATGAGCAGTTCTTC.

This clonotype occurred many times. The CDR3 DNA follows: TGTGCCAGCAGGTCCACCACCCGCAATGAGCAGTTCTTC. This gives the protein CASRSTTRNEQFF. The V and J genes are TRBV11-2 and TRBJ2-1; D gene ambiguous. The V end was cut by 6 bases, the J end by 6 bases, with 12 bases between. The CDR3 spans 13 residues. Germline CDR1 and CDR2: SGHAT and FQNNGV. Drawing the rest from reference TRBV11-2 and TRBJ2-1, the complete variable domain is EAGVAQSPRYKIIEKRQSVAFWCNPISGHATLYWYQQILGQGPKLLIQFQNNGVVDDSQLPKDRFSAERLKGVDSTLKIQPAKLEDSAVYLCASRSTTRNEQFFGPGTRLTVL.

This clonotype was counted ten times or more. The gene calls are TRBV11-2 and TRBJ2-5; 7 bases align to TRBD2. The germline V gene has CDR1 SGHAT and CDR2 FQNNGV. Losses at the gene ends were 7 bases for V and 4 bases for J; bases not matched to a gene: 6. The CDR3 length is 13 residues. CDR3 coding DNA: TGTGCCAGCACCCGTTGGGGGGGAGAGACCCAGTACTTC. Protein product: CASTRWGGETQYF.